One sample yielded the 30 T cell receptor beta chains listed below, sequenced in a study of technical replicates of blood from several donors. Clones were sequenced by immunoSEQ multiplex PCR, and TCRdb holds only the in-frame ones, with some missing. The data contain about 66,000 clones, around 89% of them singletons. Source material: PBMCs. Receptors were obtained from a human donor in good health. Some clones in this sample may be carry-over from other donors' samples.

This clone was seen only once. The J gene is TRBJ2-1, the V gene TRBV6-5; the D is unclear. CDR3 length: 11 amino acids. CDR1 and CDR2 from the germline V gene are MNHEY and SVGAGI. Trimming took off 5 bases at V and 8 bases at J, with 7 bases between the two ends. The CDR3 DNA follows: TGTGCCAGCAGTGTCGCGGATGAGCAGTTCTTC. Its protein is CASSVADEQFF.

This chain links TRBV10-3 with TRBJ1-1, with 7 bases identical to TRBD1. The junction had 11 bases not matched to a gene; V was cut back by 6 bases and J by 7 bases. Germline CDR1 is ENHRY and CDR2 is SYGVKD. The CDR3 has 14 residues. The CDR3 region has the DNA TGTGCCATCAGGGAGGAGGGGGCGCGTGGTGAAGCTTTCTTT. As protein: CAIREEGARGEAFF.

The chain recombines TRBV14 with TRBJ2-7; D unresolved. The V gene's germline CDR1 is SGHDN and CDR2 FVKESK. The CDR3 contains 12 residues. Trimming pared 2 bases from V and 0 bases from J, leaving 2 bases between. CDR3: CASSQHSYEQYF. CDR3 DNA: TGTGCCAGCAGCCAACACTCCTACGAGCAGTACTTC.

V gene TRBV5-1 combines with J gene TRBJ1-1; D call uncertain. The V end was cut by 1 base, the J end by 1 base, with 8 bases between. Germline CDR1 SGHRS, CDR2 YFSETQ. The CDR3 contains 14 residues. The CDR3 protein is CASSLQASNTEAFF. The CDR3 nucleotides are TGCGCCAGCAGCTTGCAGGCGTCGAACACTGAAGCTTTCTTT.

This rearrangement joins TRBV7-8 to TRBJ1-2; no clear D gene. V lost 5 bases and J 5 bases, leaving 6 bases between the germline ends. The CDR3 contains 11 residues. The V gene's germline CDR1 is SGHVS and CDR2 FQNEAQ. The CDR3 DNA follows: TGTGCCAGCAGCACAAATTATGGCTACACCTTC. Protein: CASSTNYGYTF.

A single count supports this clone. The chain recombines TRBV30 with TRBJ2-7, with TRBD1 matching over 10 bases. This CDR3 has 13 residues. J lost 3 bases, V lost 2 bases, and 1 base had no gene match. Looked up from germline, CDR1 is GTSNPN and CDR2 is SVGIG (reference sequence). The CDR3 coding sequence is TGTGCCTGGAGTAGGGACAGGGGCTACGAGCAGTACTTC. Translating it yields CAWSRDRGYEQYF.

This sequence joins TRBV7-9 and TRBJ1-5; TRBD1 agrees at 12 bases. V lost 4 bases, J lost 5 bases, and 3 bases stayed unmatched. The CDR3 consists of 15 residues. The germline CDR1 and CDR2 sequences are SEHNR and FQNEAQ (reference sequence). The CDR3 sequence is CASSSGQGADQPQHF. The CDR3 DNA reads TGTGCCAGCAGCTCGGGACAGGGGGCCGATCAGCCCCAGCATTTT.

This clone was seen only once. The V gene is TRBV4-1, the J gene TRBJ2-2, with 10 bases identical to TRBD2. V shed 6 bases and J 0 bases; nucleotides not matched to a gene: 7. Germline V gene data show CDR1 as MGHRA and CDR2 as YSYEKL. This CDR3 is built from 17 residues. The CDR3 protein is CASRQREGPPNTGELFF. In DNA form, the CDR3 reads TGCGCCAGCAGACAGCGGGAGGGCCCCCCGAACACCGGGGAGCTGTTTTTT.

This clone has a handful of counts. This chain uses TRBV5-4 with TRBJ1-4, with 7 bases matching TRBD1. With V trimmed by 3 bases and J by 0 bases, 2 bases remained unmatched. The CDR3 contains 15 residues. From germline, CDR1 is SGHNT and CDR2 YYREEE (reference sequence). DNA for the CDR3: TGTGCCAGCAGCTGGCAGGGGGCAACTAATGAAAAACTGTTTTTT. It yields the protein CASSWQGATNEKLFF.

V usage is TRBV6-6 and J usage is TRBJ2-7, with D possibly being TRBD2 (6 bases). Trimming removed 8 bases at V and 0 bases at J, with 17 bases between. There are 15 residues in the CDR3. Germline CDR1 is MNHNY and CDR2 is SVGAGI (reference sequence). CDR3 in amino acids: CASGTADGSSYEQYF. CDR3 DNA sequence: TGTGCCAGCGGAACCGCGGACGGGAGCTCCTACGAGCAGTACTTC.

V usage is TRBV30 and J usage is TRBJ1-2; TRBD1 matches at 7 bases. Germline V gives CDR1 GTSNPN, CDR2 SVGIG (reference sequence). J gave up 0 bases and V 0 bases, and 19 bases lay outside the gene matches. There are 20 residues in the CDR3. The CDR3: CAWSVIRGGATPRANYGYTF. The CDR3 DNA reads TGTGCCTGGAGTGTTATTCGAGGGGGCGCGACCCCCCGGGCTAACTATGGCTACACCTTC.

This sequence joins TRBV4-1 and TRBJ1-5; D is possibly TRBD1 (5 bases). The germline gives CDR1 MGHRA, CDR2 YSYEKL. There are 17 residues in the CDR3. V shed 0 bases and J shed 4 bases, with 16 bases lying between them. The CDR3 region is CASSQEASAGVNQPQHF. The DNA of the CDR3 is TGCGCCAGCAGCCAAGAAGCCTCGGCGGGGGTTAATCAGCCCCAGCATTTT.

The chain recombines TRBV18 with TRBJ2-3, with TRBD2 matching over 9 bases. In germline, CDR1 is KGHSH, CDR2 LQKENI. V lost 0 bases to trimming and J lost 3 bases; unmatched junction nucleotides: 7. The CDR3 sequence is 17 residues long. The CDR3 DNA reads TGTGCCAGCTCACCACCGTCGGGCCTAGCGGGGACAGATACGCAGTATTTT. Its protein product is CASSPPSGLAGTDTQYF.

This clone was recorded only once. This rearrangement joins TRBV11-2 to TRBJ2-7; 12 bases line up with TRBD2. Unmatched junction bases numbered 2, after V lost 5 bases and J lost 3 bases. The germline V gene encodes CDR1 SGHAT and CDR2 FQNNGV. The CDR3 is 14 residues long. CDR3 DNA sequence: TGTGCCAGCAGCGCGACTAGCGGGAGCTACGAGCAGTACTTC. It is translated as CASSATSGSYEQYF.

The chain joins TRBV11-2 to TRBJ1-1; 7 nucleotides agree with TRBD1. Germline loops: CDR1 SGHAT, CDR2 FQNNGV. CDR3 size: 12 residues. The trim removed 8 bases at V and 11 bases at J, leaving 11 bases unmatched. In DNA form, the CDR3 reads TGTGCCAGCCGCCCTGGGCAGGGGGGCGCTTTCTTT. It is translated as CASRPGQGGAFF.

The chain joins TRBV4-2 to TRBJ1-2; tentatively, D is TRBD1 (5 bases). The CDR3 loop spans 13 amino acids. V was clipped by 0 bases and J by 8 bases, with 10 bases between them. Germline V gene data show CDR1 as LGHNA and CDR2 as YNFKEQ. Here the CDR3 reads CASSQDLGGGYTF. The DNA of the CDR3 is TGTGCCAGCAGCCAAGATCTCGGGGGGGGCTACACCTTC.

The J gene is TRBJ1-5, the V gene TRBV19; TRBD1 agrees at 8 bases. CDR1 is LNHDA, CDR2 SQIVND, per germline (reference sequence). There are 15 residues in the CDR3. V trimming: 6 bases; J trimming: 9 bases; junction bases outside the gene matches: 13. CDR3 sequence reads: CASRGGGQGAWPQHF. The CDR3 DNA sequence: TGTGCCAGTAGGGGCGGAGGGCAGGGGGCTTGGCCCCAGCATTTT.

V usage is TRBV18 and J usage is TRBJ1-3; a weak D match, TRBD1 (5 bases). V gave up 1 base and J gave up 0 bases, with 13 bases separating them. Germline assignment: CDR1 KGHSH and CDR2 LQKENI. The CDR3 has 17 amino acids. DNA of the CDR3: TGTGCCAGCTCACCACAACCCACAGGCTACTCTGGAAACACCATATATTTT. As protein: CASSPQPTGYSGNTIYF. The variable domain in full, completed from reference TRBV18 and TRBJ1-3, reads NAGVMQNPRHLVRRRGQEARLRCSPMKGHSHVYWYRQLPEEGLKFMVYLQKENIIDESGMPKERFSAEFPKEGPSILRIQQVVRGDSAAYFCASSPQPTGYSGNTIYFGEGSWLTVV.

This chain connects TRBV6-5 to TRBJ2-7; D gene uncertain. Trimming took off 8 bases at V and 7 bases at J, with 21 bases between the two ends. CDR1 and CDR2 (germline): MNHEY, SVGAGI. This CDR3 has 14 residues. The CDR3 loop is CASRVTTGSEEQYF. The DNA of the CDR3 is TGTGCCAGCCGAGTTACCACCGGTTCGGAGGAGCAGTACTTC.

A few counts support this clone. The chain joins TRBV7-9 to TRBJ2-1, with 12 bases matching TRBD2. V gave up 2 bases and J gave up 6 bases; unmatched junction bases: 5. CDR1 and CDR2 (germline): SEHNR, FQNEAQ (reference sequence). The CDR3 is 16 amino acids. The CDR3 nucleotides are TGTGCCAGCAGCTTATTGACTAGCGGGAGTGGCAATGAGCAGTTCTTC. Its protein is CASSLLTSGSGNEQFF.

V is TRBV27 and J is TRBJ1-1; D is perhaps TRBD1 (5 bases). Trimming cost V 8 bases and J 4 bases, with 23 bases left between them. Germline lookup yields CDR1 MNHEY and CDR2 SMNVEV (reference sequence). This CDR3 region has 16 residues. In nucleotides, the CDR3 is TGTGCCAGCGGATCCCCCGGGGGGGGGAGAATCACTGAAGCTTTCTTT. Translating it yields CASGSPGGGRITEAFF.

The chain employs TRBV6-6 and TRBJ2-3; D is unclear. CDR3 length equals 13 residues. Germline V lookup: CDR1 MNHNY, CDR2 SVGAGI (reference sequence). With 6 bases removed from V and 1 base from J, the gap between germline ends came to 8 bases. The CDR3 DNA is TGTGCCAGCAGGGGCACCCGCACAGATACGCAGTATTTT. This sequence encodes CASRGTRTDTQYF.

The genes are TRBV6-4 and TRBJ2-6, with D possibly matching TRBD2 (6 bases). Germline CDR1 MRHNA, CDR2 SNTAGT. The germline V and J ends were trimmed by 2 bases and 1 base, with 6 bases remaining between them. The CDR3 consists of 15 residues. The CDR3 DNA reads TGTGCCAGCAGTGACGGGGGGTCTGGGGCCAACGTCCTGACTTTC. Translating gives CASSDGGSGANVLTF.

V gene TRBV4-1 combines with J gene TRBJ1-6, with 11 bases that match TRBD1. The CDR3 extends over 16 amino acids. Germline-derived CDR1 and CDR2 are MGHRA and YSYEKL. J was trimmed by 8 bases and V by 3 bases; bases with no gene match: 6. CDR3 region: CASSHYPGQGDSPLHF. The CDR3 bases are TGCGCCAGCAGCCACTATCCGGGACAGGGGGATTCACCCCTCCACTTT.

The V and J genes are TRBV7-9 and TRBJ1-2; possible D gene TRBD1, 6 bases. This CDR3 region has 13 residues. The V gene lost 4 bases and the J gene lost 4 bases, with 10 bases spanning the gap. Germline-derived CDR1 and CDR2 are SEHNR and FQNEAQ (reference sequence). The CDR3 is CASSSRGLYGYTF. For the CDR3, the DNA is TGTGCCAGCAGCTCCAGGGGCCTCTATGGCTACACCTTC.

The chain employs TRBV5-5 and TRBJ2-7; D may be TRBD1 (6 bases). CDR1 and CDR2 from the germline V gene are SGHKS and YYEKEE (reference sequence). CDR3 length equals 14 residues. V lost 2 bases and J 6 bases, leaving 15 bases between the germline ends. CDR3 DNA sequence: TGTGCCAGCAGCTTAAGGCCAGGGGTACTCGAGCAGTACTTC. Translated: CASSLRPGVLEQYF.

V usage is TRBV4-2 and J usage is TRBJ1-2; 7 nucleotides align to TRBD1. The CDR3 spans 14 residues. Germline CDR1 and CDR2: LGHNA and YNFKEQ. Germline trimming cut 4 bases from V and 4 bases from J; bases unmatched to any gene: 6. Here the CDR3 DNA reads TGTGCCAGCAGCCCGCCCACAGGGGCCTATGGCTACACCTTC. Translating gives CASSPPTGAYGYTF.

The chain recombines TRBV9 with TRBJ2-3; TRBD1 matches at 10 bases. This CDR3 has 16 amino acids. Trimming took 2 bases from V and 4 from J; bases not matched to a gene: 7. The germline V gene encodes CDR1 SGDLS and CDR2 YYNGEE. The CDR3 region has the DNA TGTGCCAGCAGCGTGACGACAGGGGGCCTTTCAGATACGCAGTATTTT. It codes for CASSVTTGGLSDTQYF.

The J gene is TRBJ1-5, the V gene TRBV12-5; D remains ambiguous. V shed 6 bases and J shed 0 bases, with 9 bases lying between them. There are 14 residues in the CDR3. The V gene's germline CDR1 is LGHNT and CDR2 FRNRAP. For the CDR3, the DNA is TGTGCTAGTGGCCGGGGAGATAGCAATCAGCCCCAGCATTTT. Protein sequence: CASGRGDSNQPQHF.

The V and J genes are TRBV7-9 and TRBJ2-5; D perhaps matches TRBD2 (6 bases). There are 15 residues in the CDR3. V shed 4 bases and J shed 4 bases, with 16 bases lying between them. The germline V gene encodes CDR1 SEHNR and CDR2 FQNEAQ (reference sequence). The CDR3 DNA reads TGTGCCAGCAGCTCGGCGGAGAGGCGGGGAGAGACCCAGTACTTC. Amino acid sequence: CASSSAERRGETQYF. The full variable domain, its missing parts supplied by reference TRBV7-9 and TRBJ2-5, is DTGVSQNPRHKITKRGQNVTFRCDPISEHNRLYWYRQTLGQGPEFLTYFQNEAQLEKSRLLSDRFSAERPKGSFSTLEIQRTEQGDSAMYLCASSSAERRGETQYFGPGTRLLVL.